This T cell receptor beta chain was identified during a study of CD8 T cells in ankylosing spondylitis. Findings of the study overall: A TCR beta motif of 8 or 9 highly homologous variants appeared characteristic of ankylosing spondylitis blood.

The CDR3 is made up of 15 amino acids. From germline, CDR1 is SGHRS and CDR2 YFSETQ. V gave up 0 bases and J gave up 4 bases, with 13 bases separating them. Quantitative 5'-RACE was performed with molecular barcodes, and it yielded the TCR beta libraries. Using its own MiXCR run on the 5' RACE reads, TCRdb lists one record per CDR3 protein. The table lists over 100,000 distinct CDR3 sequences, 6.5% to 9% of them singletons. This clonotype was observed many times. Its antigen is unknown. Sequenced material: blood, either unsorted or a sorted T cell fraction (not recorded which). This TCR derives from a male donor with ankylosing spondylitis or in good health (not recorded which). This sequence joins TRBV5-1 and TRBJ2-5; no clear D. The CDR3 spells CASSLAVQRGETQYF. The DNA of the CDR3 is TGCGCCAGCAGCTTGGCCGTACAGCGTGGAGAGACCCAGTACTTC.